The 26 T cell receptor beta chains listed next were all sequenced from one sample in a study of T cell repertoires in cytomegalovirus infection. One entry per CDR3 protein, called by TCRdb with MiXCR from the reads. The sample has about 920,000 distinct CDR3 sequences, approximately 33% seen once. These receptors lack a known antigen. Sequencing used cultured CD8+ T cells from PBMCs, obtained from culture after CMV antigen stimulation. All receptors derive from a human donor in good health (CMV status not recorded). Some clones in this sample may be carry-over from other donors' samples.

This clonotype occurred many times. The chain joins TRBV28 to TRBJ1-1; no reliable D call. The ends were cut back, 3 bases at V and 5 bases at J, with 7 bases in the middle. Germline CDR1 MDHEN, CDR2 SYDVKM. The CDR3 has 12 amino acids. CDR3 sequence (DNA): TGTGCCAGCAGTTTGCCGTTGACTGAAGCTTTCTTT. It codes for CASSLPLTEAFF.

The V call is TRBV12-3 or TRBV12-4, the J call TRBJ2-5, with D possibly called TRBD1 or TRBD2 (6 bases each). V lost 4 bases and J lost 5, with 11 bases in between. This CDR3 has 13 amino acids. The CDR3 DNA reads as TGTGCCAGCAGTTCGGGGGCCGAGGAGACCCAGTACTTC. Its protein product is CASSSGAEETQYF.

In this sample, this clonotype turned up many times. CDR3 in amino acids: CASSFVVESSQTGVTGELFF. In DNA form, the CDR3 reads TGTGCCAGCAGTTTTGTAGTGGAGAGTTCTCAAACAGGGGTCACCGGGGAGCTGTTTTTT. The gene calls are TRBV12-3 or TRBV12-4 and TRBJ2-2, with TRBD1 matching over 7 bases. There are 20 residues in the CDR3. V trimming: 3 bases; J trimming: 4 bases; junction bases outside the gene matches: 20.

This clonotype was counted at least ten times. This rearrangement joins TRBV7-9 to TRBJ2-7, with 7 bases aligning to TRBD1. This CDR3 is built from 16 residues. In germline, CDR1 is SEHNR, CDR2 FQNEAQ (reference sequence). V was clipped by 5 bases and J by 2 bases; unmatched bases: 12. The CDR3 DNA reads TGTGCCAGCAGCCAAAGCCGACAGGGCCCTCCCTACGAGCAGTACGTC. This codes for CASSQSRQGPPYEQYV.

The V and J genes are TRBV13 and TRBJ2-7, with a weak D call TRBD1 (6 bases). This CDR3 comprises 18 residues. Germline V lookup: CDR1 PRHDT, CDR2 FYEKMQ (reference sequence). V was cut by 5 bases and J by 3 bases, with 26 bases left in between. The CDR3 protein is CASSTQGVGKGNYYEQYF. The CDR3 nucleotides are TGTGCCAGCAGCACACAGGGAGTGGGAAAAGGGAACTACTACGAGCAGTACTTC.

This clonotype was observed once. J is TRBJ2-7 and V is TRBV20-1, with unresolved D. V was shortened by 0 bases and J by 2 bases, with 11 bases between the two germline ends. Germline loops: CDR1 DFQATT, CDR2 SNEGSKA (reference sequence). CDR3 length equals 14 residues. The CDR3: CSARDSDHPYEQYV. In nucleotides, the CDR3 is TGCAGTGCTAGAGATTCCGACCACCCCTACGAGCAGTACGTC.

This clonotype was detected only a few times. The chain links TRBV5-6 to TRBJ2-3, with D maybe TRBD1 (6 bases). CDR1 SGHDT and CDR2 YYEEEE come from the germline V gene. The CDR3 runs to 13 residues. V was pared by 2 bases and J by 9 bases, with 13 bases between. Here the CDR3 reads CASSLGTRGTQYF. For the CDR3, the DNA is TGTGCCAGCAGCTTAGGGACAAGAGGGACGCAGTATTTT.

V is TRBV12-3 or TRBV12-4 and J is TRBJ2-1; TRBD2 matches at 8 bases. This CDR3 comprises 15 residues. Trimming cost V 0 bases and J 10 bases; bases outside gene matches: 8. The CDR3 reads CASSLALTSVREQFF. CDR3 sequence (DNA): TGTGCCAGCAGTTTAGCTTTGACTAGCGTCCGGGAGCAGTTCTTC.

In its sample, this clonotype was seen a few times. J is TRBJ2-1 and V is TRBV14, with D hard to call. V lost 0 bases and J 8 bases, leaving 5 bases between the germline ends. CDR1 and CDR2 from the germline V gene are SGHDN and FVKESK. This CDR3 comprises 12 residues. In DNA, the CDR3 is TGTGCCAGCAGCCAAGATGTCTATGAGCAGTTCTTC. This gives the protein CASSQDVYEQFF.

The V call is TRBV9, the J call TRBJ1-5, with no clear D. The CDR3 contains 14 residues. Looked up from germline, CDR1 is SGDLS and CDR2 is YYNGEE. V was clipped by 0 bases and J by 7 bases, with 11 bases between them. CDR3 region: CASSVGGIGQPQHF. CDR3 coding DNA: TGTGCCAGCAGCGTAGGGGGAATTGGGCAGCCCCAGCATTTT.

Turning to this clonotype: One end of the junction does not line up with germline, which may come from a read error. The chain uses TRBV7-6 and TRBJ2-3, with D possibly matching TRBD2 (7 bases). The CDR3 runs 16 residues. Germline loops: CDR1 SGHVS, CDR2 FNYEAQ. CDR3 DNA: TGTGTCAGCAGCCCCGTGGGGGGGCGTGACACAGATACGCAGTATTTT. Translating it yields CVSSPVGGRDTDTQYF.

The chain joins TRBV12-5 to TRBJ1-2; D may be TRBD1 (6 bases). The V gene lost 6 bases and the J gene lost 6 bases, with 14 bases spanning the gap. The CDR3 runs 13 residues. Germline CDR1 is LGHNT and CDR2 is FRNRAP. The CDR3 DNA sequence: TGTGCTAGTGGGTCACAGGGACAAGATGGCTACACCTTC. It encodes CASGSQGQDGYTF.

This clonotype was found a few times. V is TRBV7-6 and J is TRBJ2-5; D might be TRBD2 (5 bases). Germline CDR1 and CDR2: SGHVS and FNYEAQ. This CDR3 spans 14 amino acids. Trimming pared 2 bases from V and 7 bases from J, leaving 14 bases between. CDR3 DNA sequence: TGTGCCAGCAGCTTAAACGCACTAGGAGGGACCCAGTACTTC. Translating it yields CASSLNALGGTQYF.

This clonotype was detected many times. The genes are TRBV7-2 and TRBJ2-7; 7 nucleotides align to TRBD1. Per germline, CDR1 SGHTA and CDR2 FQGNSA. The CDR3 extends over 14 amino acids. Trimming removed 4 bases from V and 5 bases from J; junction bases left unmatched: 8. As DNA, the CDR3 is TGTGCCAGCAGCTCACCACGACAGGGTAACGAGCAGTACGTC. Protein sequence: CASSSPRQGNEQYV.

This clonotype has more than one count but fewer than ten. The chain carries TRBV12-3 or TRBV12-4 and TRBJ2-5, with D hard to call. V lost 6 bases to trimming and J lost 3 bases, with 11 bases between them. The CDR3 sequence is 13 residues long. CDR3 bases: TGTGCCAGCAGCCCCACTACCAAAGAGACCCAGTACTTC. This encodes CASSPTTKETQYF.

V and J are TRBV20-1 and TRBJ1-1; TRBD1 is a possible D gene (5 bases). Trimming took 3 bases from V and 2 from J, leaving 13 bases between them. There are 14 residues in the CDR3. Germline V gene sequence: CDR1 DFQATT, CDR2 SNEGSKA (reference sequence). CDR3 DNA sequence: TGCAGTGCTAGGAAGACAGATTTCAACACTGAAGCTTTCTTT. It specifies CSARKTDFNTEAFF.

There are a few counts of this clonotype. The gene calls are TRBV6-1 and TRBJ1-1; D gene ambiguous. With 7 bases removed from V and 1 base from J, the gap between germline ends came to 10 bases. Germline CDR1 reads MNHNS; CDR2 reads SASEGT. CDR3 length: 13 amino acids. The CDR3 DNA is TGTGCCAGCACCCCCATGGGGAACACTGAAGCTTTCTTT. This sequence encodes CASTPMGNTEAFF.

Notes on this clonotype: An end of the junction does not agree with germline; a read error may underlie this. The rearrangement joins TRBV4-2 to TRBJ2-5, with D unclear. The CDR3 is 15 residues long. CDR1 is LGHNA and CDR2 is YNFKEQ in the germline V gene. The DNA of the CDR3 is TGTGCCAGCAGCCAAGGAGTTGGGTTTCAAGTGACCCAGTACTTC. It encodes CASSQGVGFQVTQYF.

This clonotype came up a few times. In DNA form, the CDR3 reads TGTGCCAGCAGACTTACCCGACAGGGGGCCGGCACTGAAGCTTTCTTT. Protein product: CASRLTRQGAGTEAFF. The chain employs TRBV6-5 and TRBJ1-1; TRBD1 aligns across 10 bases. V was clipped by 6 bases and J by 4 bases; unmatched bases: 11. CDR3 length equals 16 residues. From germline, CDR1 is MNHEY and CDR2 SVGAGI.

At least ten counts were recorded for this clonotype. The rearrangement uses TRBV7-9 and TRBJ2-3, with 9 bases matching TRBD1. The CDR3 has 15 amino acids. Germline-derived CDR1 and CDR2 are SEHNR and FQNEAQ (reference sequence). V lost 5 bases and J lost 6; bases outside the gene matches: 9. DNA for the CDR3: TGTGCCAGCAGCCACCGGGACAGGGATCCCGATACGCAGTATTTT. Its protein product is CASSHRDRDPDTQYF.

V and J are TRBV7-9 and TRBJ2-7, with D possibly matching TRBD2 (6 bases). Germline lookup yields CDR1 SEHNR and CDR2 FQNEAQ (reference sequence). CDR3 length: 16 residues. V was trimmed by 5 bases and J by 2 bases, leaving 19 bases between them. The CDR3 is CASSPFASAAAYEQYF. The CDR3 bases are TGTGCCAGCAGCCCTTTCGCTAGCGCGGCGGCCTACGAGCAGTACTTC.

The V call is TRBV27, the J call TRBJ2-7, with 10 bases identical to TRBD1. Trimming at V came to 2 bases and at J to 4 bases, leaving 5 bases not matched to a gene. This CDR3 is built from 15 residues. Germline V gene lookup returns CDR1 MNHEY and CDR2 SMNVEV (reference sequence). In DNA form, the CDR3 reads TGTGCCAGCAGTTTAACCCCGGGACAGGGGTACGAGCAGTACGTC. It encodes CASSLTPGQGYEQYV.

This clonotype was found a few times. The V gene is TRBV7-6, the J gene TRBJ1-1, with 12 nucleotides matching TRBD1. Germline trimming cut 1 base from V and 4 bases from J; bases unmatched to any gene: 10. CDR3 length: 18 residues. Germline-derived CDR1 and CDR2 are SGHVS and FNYEAQ. The CDR3 DNA reads as TGTGCCAGCAGCTTAGATTTTGGGACAGGGGGCACTAGCACTGAAGCTTTCTTT. Translated, it gives CASSLDFGTGGTSTEAFF.

This clonotype was observed a few times. The chain couples TRBV7-9 to TRBJ2-2; 8 positions match TRBD2. CDR1 and CDR2 from the germline V gene are SEHNR and FQNEAQ (reference sequence). This CDR3 spans 14 amino acids. The ends lost 4 bases at V and 6 bases at J; junction bases unmatched: 4. CDR3 region: CASSSGTRSGELFF. CDR3 DNA: TGTGCCAGCAGCTCCGGGACTAGATCCGGGGAGCTGTTTTTT.

Details on this clonotype: A read error may produce the germline difference seen at one junction end. V and J are TRBV4-1 and TRBJ2-7; perhaps TRBD1 as D (5 bases). The CDR3 sequence is 14 residues long. Per the germline V gene, CDR1 is MGHRA and CDR2 is YSYEKL. CDR3 in DNA: TGCGCCAACAGCCAAATCAGGGCCCCCTACGAGCAGTACTTC. It translates to CANSQIRAPYEQYF.

The chain joins TRBV7-9 to TRBJ1-4, with D unclear. The CDR3 contains 15 residues. CDR1 and CDR2 from the germline V gene are SEHNR and FQNEAQ (reference sequence). V was shortened by 4 bases and J by 1 base, with 10 bases between the two germline ends. The CDR3 nucleotides are TGTGCCAGCAGCTCCAGCTCAGGAACTAATGAAAAACTGTTTTTT. This sequence encodes CASSSSSGTNEKLFF.